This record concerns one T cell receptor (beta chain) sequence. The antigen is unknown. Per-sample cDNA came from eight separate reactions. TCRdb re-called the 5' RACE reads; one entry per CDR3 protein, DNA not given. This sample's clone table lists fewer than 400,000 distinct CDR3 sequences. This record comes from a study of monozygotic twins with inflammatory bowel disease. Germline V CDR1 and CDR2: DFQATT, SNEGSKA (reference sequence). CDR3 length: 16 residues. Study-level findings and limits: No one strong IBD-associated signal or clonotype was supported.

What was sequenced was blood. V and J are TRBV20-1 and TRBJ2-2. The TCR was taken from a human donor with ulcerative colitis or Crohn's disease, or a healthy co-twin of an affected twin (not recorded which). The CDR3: CSAREGRGLNTGELFF.